This T cell receptor (beta chain) was identified in a study of T cells in Graves' hyperthyroidism and ophthalmopathy. The study's findings and limits: Most thyroid clonotypes expanded above 0.001 were also detected in blood.

The CDR3 is made up of 12 amino acids. The germline V gene has CDR1 SQVTM and CDR2 ANQGSEA. About this clonotype itself: Its specificity is unknown. This could be a read error, since a much larger clone is one nucleotide away.

Amplification targeted TCR beta CDR3 regions from RNA transcripts. First-round RT-PCR targeting the TCR CDR3 was performed with the HTBI primer set. TCRdb re-called the multiplex PCR reads with MiXCR, one entry per CDR3 protein. The sample has hundreds of thousands of distinct CDR3 sequences; around 46% are singletons. Input material: peripheral blood or thyroid tissue (not recorded which). The sequence came from a woman aged 18-30 years with Graves' hyperthyroidism. The chain has TRBV29-1 and TRBJ2-7; no clear D. The DNA of the CDR3 is TGCAGCGTTGATGCCGCCGCTGGCGAGCAGCACTTC. Its protein product is CSVDAAAGEQHF.